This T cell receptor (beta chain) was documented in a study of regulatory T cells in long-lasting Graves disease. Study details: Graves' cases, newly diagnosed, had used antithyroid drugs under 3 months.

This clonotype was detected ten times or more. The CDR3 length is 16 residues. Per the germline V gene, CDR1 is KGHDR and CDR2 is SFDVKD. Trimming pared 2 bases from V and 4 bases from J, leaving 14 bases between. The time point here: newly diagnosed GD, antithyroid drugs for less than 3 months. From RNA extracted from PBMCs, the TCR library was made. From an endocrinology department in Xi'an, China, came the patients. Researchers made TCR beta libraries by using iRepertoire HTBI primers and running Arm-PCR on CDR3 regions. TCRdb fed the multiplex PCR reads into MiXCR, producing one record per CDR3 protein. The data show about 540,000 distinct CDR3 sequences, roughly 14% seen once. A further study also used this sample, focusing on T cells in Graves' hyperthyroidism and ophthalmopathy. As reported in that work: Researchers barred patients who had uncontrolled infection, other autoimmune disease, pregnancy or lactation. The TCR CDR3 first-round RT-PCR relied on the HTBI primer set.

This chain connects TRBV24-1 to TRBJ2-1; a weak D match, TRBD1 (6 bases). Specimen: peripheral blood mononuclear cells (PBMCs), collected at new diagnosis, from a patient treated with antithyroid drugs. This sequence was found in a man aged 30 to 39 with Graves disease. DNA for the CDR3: TGTGCCACCAGTGATTCGGTAGGGGGTAGGTACAATGAGCAGTTCTTC. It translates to CATSDSVGGRYNEQFF.